This is a list of T cell receptor beta chains from one sample in a study of blood T cell repertoires in COVID-19. Assay: immunoSEQ multiplex PCR; the TCRdb copy retains only in-frame clones and omits some. The sample has roughly 180,000 clones, about 95% seen once. Source material: peripheral blood. The receptor set was obtained from a man aged 25-40 years with COVID-19, enrolled during active disease. CDR3s include the opening cysteine and the closing phenylalanine or tryptophan. The D gene is left open where the match is weak. A clone size is listed for some rows: how often the clone was seen (once, few, many), or a class if it is expanded.

length: 13
size: -
V: TRBV18
D: -
J: TRBJ2-2
DNA: TGTGCCAGCTCACCTCTCCGGACCGGGGAGCTGTTTTTT
CDR3: CASSPLRTGELFF

length: 17
size: -
V: TRBV3-1/TRBV3-2
D: TRBD1
J: TRBJ1-2
DNA: TGTGCCAGCAGCCAATACCGTCTCGGGACAGGCAACTATGGCTACACCTTC
CDR3: CASSQYRLGTGNYGYTF

length: 11
size: -
V: TRBV20-1
D: -
J: TRBJ1-2
DNA: TGCAGTGCTAGGGTACAGTCCTTCTACACCTTC
CDR3: CSARVQSFYTF

length: 19
size: -
V: TRBV18
D: -
J: TRBJ2-5
DNA: TGTGCCAGCTCACGGCAAGCAGGAACGAGGGGGGGAGACCAAGAGACCCAGTACTTC
CDR3: CASSRQAGTRGGDQETQYF

length: 15
size: -
V: TRBV19
D: -
J: TRBJ2-5
DNA: TGTGCCAGTAGTTTCCTTCTAGCGAACCAAGAGACCCAGTACTTC
CDR3: CASSFLLANQETQYF

length: 15
size: -
V: TRBV5-4
D: TRBD1
J: TRBJ1-6
DNA: TGTGCCAGCAGCCTCCGGGACAGGGGGCATTCACCCCTCCACTTT
CDR3: CASSLRDRGHSPLHF

length: 13
size: once
V: TRBV29-1
D: TRBD1
J: TRBJ1-2
DNA: TGCAGAGTGGAGGGGGCCGCAAACTATGGCTACACCTTC
CDR3: CRVEGAANYGYTF

length: 16
size: -
V: TRBV6-1
D: TRBD1
J: TRBJ1-2
DNA: TGTGCCAGCAGTGGTCCGGACAGGGTGTCTACCTATGGCTACACCTTC
CDR3: CASSGPDRVSTYGYTF

length: 14
size: -
V: TRBV9
D: -
J: TRBJ1-2
DNA: TGTGCCAGCAGCGTAGAGGTGGGGGGAGATGGCTACACCTTC
CDR3: CASSVEVGGDGYTF

length: 17
size: -
V: TRBV15
D: TRBD2
J: TRBJ2-5
DNA: TGTGCCACCAGCAGAGATGCCGTAGGTTCTAGCGGGGAGACCCAGTACTTC
CDR3: CATSRDAVGSSGETQYF

length: 12
size: -
V: TRBV11-2
D: -
J: TRBJ1-2
DNA: TGTGCCAGCAGCCCGGACAGTTATGGCTACACCTTC
CDR3: CASSPDSYGYTF

length: 15
size: -
V: TRBV5-4
D: -
J: TRBJ2-7
DNA: TGTGCCAGCAGCTTGGTCCCTCTTCCTGCCTACGAGCAGTACTTC
CDR3: CASSLVPLPAYEQYF

length: 17
size: -
V: TRBV19
D: -
J: TRBJ2-5
DNA: TGTGCCAGTAGTACCAGATTAGGCGGGGTGAGCCAAGAGACCCAGTACTTC
CDR3: CASSTRLGGVSQETQYF

length: 13
size: -
V: TRBV18
D: -
J: TRBJ1-1
DNA: TGTGCCAGCTCACCATCGTCGGAGACTGAAGCTTTCTTT
CDR3: CASSPSSETEAFF

length: 15
size: -
V: TRBV6-4
D: -
J: TRBJ1-3
DNA: TGTGCCATCCCCCCGCGGGTCATCGATGTAAACACCATATATTTT
CDR3: CAIPPRVIDVNTIYF

length: 16
size: -
V: TRBV3-1/TRBV3-2
D: -
J: TRBJ2-7
DNA: TGTGCCAGCAGCCAAGCCCCAGGGGTATACAATTACGAGCAGTACTTC
CDR3: CASSQAPGVYNYEQYF

length: 18
size: few
V: TRBV4-2
D: TRBD2
J: TRBJ2-7
DNA: TGTGCCAGCAGCCAAGAGGGACTAGCGGGTGGGGTATCCTACGAGCAGTACTTC
CDR3: CASSQEGLAGGVSYEQYF

length: 15
size: -
V: TRBV9
D: TRBD1
J: TRBJ1-2
DNA: TGTGCCAGCAGCGAGAGACAGGGTACGCTGCGGGGCTACACCTTC
CDR3: CASSERQGTLRGYTF

length: 13
size: -
V: TRBV10-3
D: -
J: TRBJ1-5
DNA: TGTGCCATCAGTGGTTCAGACTATCAGCCCCAGCATTTT
CDR3: CAISGSDYQPQHF

length: 13
size: -
V: TRBV12-3/TRBV12-4
D: -
J: TRBJ1-2
DNA: TGTGCCAGCAGTTCTGGCAGGGACTATGGCTACACCTTC
CDR3: CASSSGRDYGYTF

length: 15
size: -
V: TRBV7-9
D: -
J: TRBJ2-2
DNA: TGTGCCAGCAGGGTCGGGACTGGACGAACCGGGGAGCTGTTTTTT
CDR3: CASRVGTGRTGELFF

length: 15
size: -
V: TRBV7-7
D: -
J: TRBJ2-7
DNA: TGTGCCAGCAGCCCAAACGGTGCCCCCTACGAAACGCAGTACTTC
CDR3: CASSPNGAPYETQYF

length: 15
size: -
V: TRBV6-5
D: TRBD1
J: TRBJ1-2
DNA: TGTGCCAGCAGTTACTCCCAGGGGGCCAACTATGGCTACACCTTC
CDR3: CASSYSQGANYGYTF

length: 15
size: -
V: TRBV6-5
D: -
J: TRBJ1-5
DNA: TGTGCCAGCAGATTGGGGGGTTATAGCAATCAGCCCCAGCATTTT
CDR3: CASRLGGYSNQPQHF

length: 16
size: once
V: TRBV11-2
D: -
J: TRBJ1-3
DNA: TGTGCCAGCAGCTTAGTGGCAGGGCGCTCTGGAAACACCATATATTTT
CDR3: CASSLVAGRSGNTIYF

length: 14
size: -
V: TRBV7-9
D: TRBD1
J: TRBJ1-5
DNA: TGTGCCAGCAGCGACAGGGGTGGTGAACAGCCCCAGCATTTT
CDR3: CASSDRGGEQPQHF

length: 12
size: -
V: TRBV6-5
D: TRBD1
J: TRBJ1-2
DNA: TGTGCCACCTTACAGGGGTTTGGTGGCTACACCTTC
CDR3: CATLQGFGGYTF

length: 14
size: -
V: TRBV6-5
D: -
J: TRBJ1-2
DNA: TGTGCCAGCACCGCATCAGGGGCCAACTATGGCTACACCTTC
CDR3: CASTASGANYGYTF

length: 14
size: -
V: TRBV5-6
D: TRBD1
J: TRBJ1-6
DNA: TGTGCCAGCAGCTTAGGGACAGGGAGTTCACCCCTCCACTTT
CDR3: CASSLGTGSSPLHF

length: 15
size: -
V: TRBV4-1
D: TRBD1
J: TRBJ1-3
DNA: TGCGCCAGCAGCCAAGCCGGGACAGGCGGGACCACCATATATTTT
CDR3: CASSQAGTGGTTIYF

length: 13
size: once
V: TRBV2
D: -
J: TRBJ2-1
DNA: TGTGCCAGTCCCTTGGCAGGGAACAATGAGCAGTTCTTC
CDR3: CASPLAGNNEQFF

length: 14
size: -
V: TRBV19
D: -
J: TRBJ2-7
DNA: TGTGCCAGCAACAACAGGGTCACCTCCTACGAGCAGTACTTC
CDR3: CASNNRVTSYEQYF

length: 15
size: -
V: TRBV3-1/TRBV3-2
D: -
J: TRBJ1-2
DNA: TGTGCCAGCAGCCAAGGGCGGGGGATCAACTATGGCTACACCTTC
CDR3: CASSQGRGINYGYTF

length: 14
size: -
V: TRBV7-6
D: -
J: TRBJ1-1
DNA: TGTGCCAGCAGCTTAGGTTCGGTGAACACTGAAGCTTTCTTT
CDR3: CASSLGSVNTEAFF

length: 21
size: -
V: TRBV24-1
D: TRBD1
J: TRBJ2-4
DNA: TGTGCCACCAGTGATCCTAAGACCGGGACAGGGGGCCGTTCTACCAAAAACATTCAGTACTTC
CDR3: CATSDPKTGTGGRSTKNIQYF

length: 12
size: -
V: TRBV9
D: -
J: TRBJ1-2
DNA: TGTGCCAGCAGGAGACAGGACTATGGCTACACCTTC
CDR3: CASRRQDYGYTF

length: 16
size: once
V: TRBV19
D: TRBD1
J: TRBJ1-1
DNA: TGTGCCAGTAGTAGCCTTTGGACAGGGGCGAACACTGAAGCTTTCTTT
CDR3: CASSSLWTGANTEAFF

length: 13
size: -
V: TRBV11-2
D: -
J: TRBJ1-2
DNA: TGTGCCAGCAGCTTAGCCTGGGGGCAGGGCTACACCTTC
CDR3: CASSLAWGQGYTF

length: 15
size: -
V: TRBV6-1
D: TRBD1
J: TRBJ2-1
DNA: TGTGCCAGCAGTAGTCTCGGGACAGGGATGTCCGAGCAGTTCTTC
CDR3: CASSSLGTGMSEQFF

length: 13
size: -
V: TRBV12-3/TRBV12-4
D: -
J: TRBJ1-6
DNA: TGTGCCAGCACCGACCGGGGAAATTCACCCCTCCACTTT
CDR3: CASTDRGNSPLHF

length: 13
size: once
V: TRBV5-5
D: -
J: TRBJ1-1
DNA: TGTGCCAGCAGCTTGGTCAGGAACACTGAAGCTTTCTTT
CDR3: CASSLVRNTEAFF

length: 15
size: -
V: TRBV6-5
D: -
J: TRBJ2-2
DNA: TGTGCCAGCAGTTACCTCGGAGCGGTGACAGGGGAGCTGTTTTTT
CDR3: CASSYLGAVTGELFF

length: 13
size: -
V: TRBV2
D: -
J: TRBJ1-2
DNA: TGTGCCAGACAGAACAGGGTTGACTATGGCTACACCTTC
CDR3: CARQNRVDYGYTF

length: 15
size: -
V: TRBV9
D: -
J: TRBJ2-7
DNA: TGTGCCAGCAGCGTAGGCCTAGCGAGGGAATACGAGCAGTACTTC
CDR3: CASSVGLAREYEQYF

length: 16
size: -
V: TRBV10-3
D: -
J: TRBJ1-1
DNA: TGTGCCATCAGTAGAACTAGGGAGGGTTCCGACACTGAAGCTTTCTTT
CDR3: CAISRTREGSDTEAFF